This TCR beta chain was documented in a study of siplizumab effects on memory and regulatory T cells. Broader study findings: Memory cells that were CD4+ and unstimulated gave rise to alloreactive sequences, which siplizumab significantly reduced.

A note on this clone: Its antigen is undetermined.

TCRdb keeps only in-frame clones here, not all; method: immunoSEQ multiplex PCR. The table records roughly 120,000 clones, 80% to 95% of them present only once. This clonotype was obtained from a human donor in good health. Sequenced: CD4+ T cells sorted from blood.

For the CDR3, the DNA is TGTGCCAGCAGCCCAAGGACCCATCAAAATGAGCAGTTCTTC. This gives the protein CASSPRTHQNEQFF. V and J are TRBV7-3 and TRBJ2-1; no clear D gene. CDR3 size: 14 residues. Trimming removed 5 bases at V and 7 bases at J, with 15 bases between. CDR1 is SGHTA and CDR2 is FQGTGA in the germline V gene.